The 7 T cell receptor beta chains presented below share a single source sample, sequenced in a study of T cell responses to AZD1222 COVID-19 vaccine. Using immunoSEQ multiplex PCR, the repertoire was profiled, and TCRdb retains in-frame clones only, with some absent. The data hold 100,000 to 130,000 clones, with roughly 90% observed a single time. The sample in question was peripheral blood, obtained on day 0 of AZD1222 vaccination. Receptors originate from an adult in good health.

The chain employs TRBV28 and TRBJ2-1; 14 bases match TRBD2. CDR3 length: 16 residues. V dropped 7 bases and J dropped 9; count of bases not matched to a gene: 11. Germline V gene lookup returns CDR1 MDHEN and CDR2 SYDVKM. CDR3 in amino acids: CASTWGTSGRGGEQFF. In DNA form, the CDR3 reads TGTGCCAGCACTTGGGGGACTAGCGGGAGAGGAGGTGAGCAGTTCTTC.

The CDR3 spells CASSLPTGLNEQYF. In DNA, the CDR3 is TGTGCCAGCAGTTTGCCGACAGGGTTGAACGAGCAGTACTTC. V gene TRBV28 combines with J gene TRBJ2-7; 7 bases fit TRBD1. Germline V CDR1 and CDR2: MDHEN, SYDVKM. With V trimmed by 3 bases and J by 5 bases, 7 bases remained unmatched. CDR3 length: 14 amino acids.

This clone was observed once. The V call is TRBV11-1, the J call TRBJ2-4, with D tentatively TRBD2 (6 bases). Germline-derived CDR1 and CDR2 are SGHAT and FQDESV (reference sequence). This CDR3 region has 13 residues. Trimming took off 3 bases at V and 7 bases at J, with 10 bases between the two ends. DNA of the CDR3: TGTGCCAGCAGCTTTTCGGGGGTCAACATTCAGTACTTC. This sequence encodes CASSFSGVNIQYF.

The rearrangement links TRBV7-2 to TRBJ2-3; D not resolved. Germline V CDR1 and CDR2: SGHTA, FQGNSA. The V end was cut by 2 bases, the J end by 4 bases, with 13 bases between. CDR3 length equals 15 residues. The CDR3, as DNA: TGTGCCAGCAGCTTAATAGGCACCGCGGCAGATACGCAGTATTTT. It translates to CASSLIGTAADTQYF.

The chain has TRBV7-9 and TRBJ2-7; TRBD1 matches 7 bases. With V trimmed by 3 bases and J by 2 bases, 4 bases remained unmatched. The CDR3 sequence is 14 residues long. The germline gives CDR1 SEHNR, CDR2 FQNEAQ (reference sequence). CDR3 sequence reads: CASSFKDRTYEQYF. The CDR3 region has the DNA TGTGCCAGCAGCTTTAAGGACAGGACCTACGAGCAGTACTTC.

Only one count was recorded for this clone. V and J are TRBV7-8 and TRBJ2-2, with 12 bases matching TRBD2. J lost 3 bases, V lost 5 bases, and 4 bases had no gene match. Germline assignment: CDR1 SGHVS and CDR2 FQNEAQ. The CDR3 loop spans 16 amino acids. The CDR3 DNA reads as TGTGCCAGCAGCCCCAGACTAGCGGGAGACACCGGGGAGCTGTTTTTT. Protein sequence: CASSPRLAGDTGELFF.

The genes are TRBV27 and TRBJ1-2; maybe TRBD1 (6 bases). Trimming took off 5 bases at V and 4 bases at J, with 8 bases between the two ends. CDR1 and CDR2 (germline): MNHEY, SMNVEV (reference sequence). The CDR3 runs 12 residues. CDR3 DNA: TGTGCCAGCAGTCTACAGGGCTATGGCTACACCTTC. It translates to CASSLQGYGYTF.